This T cell receptor beta chain was retrieved from a study of graft-versus-host responses after intestinal transplantation. To note about this clone: Its antigen is still unknown.

Using immunoSEQ multiplex PCR, the repertoire was profiled, and TCRdb retains in-frame clones only, with some absent. The repertoire consists of some 100,000 clones, with about nine tenths occurring once and the leading ten covering about 6.3%. Material: unstimulated CD8+ T cells sorted from spleen or lymph node cells, obtained before intestinal transplant. The receptor was derived from a human donor who received an intestinal transplant.

CDR3 residues: CSAPHQDEQYF. CDR3 nucleotide sequence: TGCAGTGCCCCCCACCAGGACGAGCAGTACTTC. The chain joins TRBV20-1 to TRBJ2-7; D remains ambiguous. The CDR3 has 11 residues. V gave up 6 bases and J gave up 5 bases, with 11 bases separating them. Germline values: CDR1 DFQATT, CDR2 SNEGSKA (reference sequence).